This TCR beta chain was captured in a study of radiation and T cells in renal cell carcinoma. Study findings and constraints: Baseline intratumoral clonotype presence is unknown without pretreatment biopsies. In blood, top tumor clones expanded by 2 weeks, shrinking by 4.

The CDR3 is made up of 12 amino acids. Germline assignment: CDR1 SGHRS and CDR2 YFSETQ. The ends were cut back, 5 bases at V and 1 base at J, with 6 bases in the middle. This table comes from immunoSEQ multiplex PCR, and its TCRdb copy is limited to in-frame clones, with some not included. The data hold approximately 90,000 clones, with 85% observed a single time. As to this clone: The antigen is undetermined.

Time point indicated: blood 4 weeks post-SBRT, at nephrectomy. Treatment indicated: 15 Gy SBRT to primary tumor, nephrectomy 4 weeks later. Nephrectomy followed 15 Gy stereotactic body radiation by 4 weeks. Blood was sampled at baseline, 2 weeks and 4 weeks after SBRT. The chain joins TRBV5-1 to TRBJ1-1; D call uncertain. The sequences come from blood, collected from a patient whose treatment included radiotherapy and nephrectomy. The sequence came from a man in his fifties with renal cell carcinoma. The CDR3 sequence: CASSYQNTEAFF. The CDR3 region has the DNA TGCGCCAGCAGTTACCAGAACACTGAAGCTTTCTTT. The whole variable domain, filled in from reference TRBV5-1 and TRBJ1-1, reads KAGVTQTPRYLIKTRGQQVTLSCSPISGHRSVSWYQQTPGQGLQFLFEYFSETQRNKGNFPGRFSGRQFSNSRSEMNVSTLELGDSALYLCASSYQNTEAFFGQGTRLTVV.